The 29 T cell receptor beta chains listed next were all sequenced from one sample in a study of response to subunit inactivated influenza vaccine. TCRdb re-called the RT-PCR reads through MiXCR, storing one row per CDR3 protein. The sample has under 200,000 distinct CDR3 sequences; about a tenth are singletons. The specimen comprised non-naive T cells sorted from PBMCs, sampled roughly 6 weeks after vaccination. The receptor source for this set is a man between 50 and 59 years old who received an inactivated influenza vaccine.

The CDR3 loop is CASRYSGANTGELFF. CDR3 DNA: TGTGCCAGTAGATATAGCGGGGCGAACACCGGGGAGCTGTTTTTT. The rearrangement links TRBV19 to TRBJ2-2; 8 nucleotides align to TRBD2. J lost 0 bases, V lost 6 bases, and 3 bases had no gene match. The CDR3 extends over 15 amino acids. Germline values: CDR1 LNHDA, CDR2 SQIVND (reference sequence).

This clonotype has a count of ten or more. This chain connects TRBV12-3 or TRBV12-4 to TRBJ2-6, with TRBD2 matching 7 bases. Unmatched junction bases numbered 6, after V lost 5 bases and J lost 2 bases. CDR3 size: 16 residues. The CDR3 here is CASSHPTSAGANVLTF. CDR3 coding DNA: TGTGCCAGCAGTCACCCCACTAGCGCTGGGGCCAACGTCCTGACTTTC.

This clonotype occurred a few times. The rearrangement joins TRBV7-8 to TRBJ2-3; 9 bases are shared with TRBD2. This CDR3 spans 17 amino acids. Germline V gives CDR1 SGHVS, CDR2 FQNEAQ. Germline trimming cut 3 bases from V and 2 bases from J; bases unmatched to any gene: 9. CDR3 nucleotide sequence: TGTGCCAGCAGCTTGGACCTGGGACTAGCTGACACAGATACGCAGTATTTT. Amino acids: CASSLDLGLADTDTQYF.

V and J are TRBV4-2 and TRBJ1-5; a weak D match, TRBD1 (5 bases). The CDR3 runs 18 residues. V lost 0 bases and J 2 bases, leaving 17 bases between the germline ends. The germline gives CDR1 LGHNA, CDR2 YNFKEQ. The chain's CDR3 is CASSQDPGAGRGNQPQHF. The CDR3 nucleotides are TGTGCCAGCAGCCAAGATCCCGGGGCAGGGAGAGGCAATCAGCCCCAGCATTTT.

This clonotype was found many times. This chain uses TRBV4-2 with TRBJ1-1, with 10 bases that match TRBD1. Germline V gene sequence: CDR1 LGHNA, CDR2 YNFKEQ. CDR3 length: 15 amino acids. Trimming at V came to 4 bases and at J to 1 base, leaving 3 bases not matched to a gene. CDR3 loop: CASSLGDRGNTEAFF. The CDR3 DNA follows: TGTGCCAGCAGCCTCGGGGACAGGGGGAACACTGAAGCTTTCTTT.

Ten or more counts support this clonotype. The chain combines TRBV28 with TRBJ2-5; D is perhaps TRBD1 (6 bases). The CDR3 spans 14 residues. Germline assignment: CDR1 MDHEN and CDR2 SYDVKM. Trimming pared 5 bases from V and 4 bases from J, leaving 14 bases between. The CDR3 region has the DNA TGTGCCAGCAGTCCTACAGGGAATCGAGAGACCCAGTACTTC. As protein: CASSPTGNRETQYF.

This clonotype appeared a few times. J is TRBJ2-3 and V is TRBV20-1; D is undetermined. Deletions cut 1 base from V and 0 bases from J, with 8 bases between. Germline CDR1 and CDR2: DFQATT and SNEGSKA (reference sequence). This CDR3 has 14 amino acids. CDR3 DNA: TGCAGTGCTAGAGTCCCCGGGAGCACAGATACGCAGTATTTT. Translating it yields CSARVPGSTDTQYF.

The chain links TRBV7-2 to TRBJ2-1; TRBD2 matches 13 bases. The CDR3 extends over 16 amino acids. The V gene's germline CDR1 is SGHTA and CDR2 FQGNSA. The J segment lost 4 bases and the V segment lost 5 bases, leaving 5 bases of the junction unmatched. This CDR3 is CASSTTSGRVYNEQFF. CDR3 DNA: TGTGCCAGCAGCACCACTAGCGGGAGGGTGTACAATGAGCAGTTCTTC.

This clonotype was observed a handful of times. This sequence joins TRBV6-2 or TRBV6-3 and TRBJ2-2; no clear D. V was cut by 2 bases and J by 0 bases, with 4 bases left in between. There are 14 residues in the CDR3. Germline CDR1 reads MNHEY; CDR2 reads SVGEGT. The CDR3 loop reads CASSYTANTGELFF. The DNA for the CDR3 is TGTGCCAGCAGTTACACAGCGAACACCGGGGAGCTGTTTTTT.

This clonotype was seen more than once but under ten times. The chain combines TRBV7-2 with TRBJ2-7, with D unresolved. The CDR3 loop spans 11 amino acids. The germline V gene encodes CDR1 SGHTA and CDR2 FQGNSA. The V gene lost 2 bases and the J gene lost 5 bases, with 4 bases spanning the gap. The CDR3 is CASSLRHEQYF. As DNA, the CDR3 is TGTGCCAGCAGCTTACGGCACGAGCAGTACTTC.

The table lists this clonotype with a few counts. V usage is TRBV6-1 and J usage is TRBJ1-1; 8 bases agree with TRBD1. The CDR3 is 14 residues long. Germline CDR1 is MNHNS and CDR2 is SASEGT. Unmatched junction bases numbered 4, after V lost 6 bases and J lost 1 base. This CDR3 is CASSSGQENTEAFF. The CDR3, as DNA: TGTGCCAGCAGCTCGGGACAGGAGAACACTGAAGCTTTCTTT.

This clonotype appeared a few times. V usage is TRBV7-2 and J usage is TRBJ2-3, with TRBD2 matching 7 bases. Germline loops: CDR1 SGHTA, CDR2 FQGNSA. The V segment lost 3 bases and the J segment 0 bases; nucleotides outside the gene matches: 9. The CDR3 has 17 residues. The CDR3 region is CASSFGGGSPSTDTQYF. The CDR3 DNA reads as TGTGCCAGCAGCTTTGGGGGGGGTTCCCCTAGCACAGATACGCAGTATTTT.

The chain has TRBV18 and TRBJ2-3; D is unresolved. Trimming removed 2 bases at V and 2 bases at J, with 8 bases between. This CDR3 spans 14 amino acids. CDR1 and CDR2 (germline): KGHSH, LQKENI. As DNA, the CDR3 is TGTGCCAGCTCACCAAACGGAAACACAGATACGCAGTATTTT. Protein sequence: CASSPNGNTDTQYF.

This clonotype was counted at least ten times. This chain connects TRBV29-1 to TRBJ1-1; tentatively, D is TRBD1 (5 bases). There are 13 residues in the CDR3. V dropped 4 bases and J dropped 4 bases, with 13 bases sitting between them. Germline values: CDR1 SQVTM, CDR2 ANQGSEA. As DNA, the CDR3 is TGCAGCGTTGCAGGGCGTTTGAGCACTGAAGCTTTCTTT. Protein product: CSVAGRLSTEAFF.

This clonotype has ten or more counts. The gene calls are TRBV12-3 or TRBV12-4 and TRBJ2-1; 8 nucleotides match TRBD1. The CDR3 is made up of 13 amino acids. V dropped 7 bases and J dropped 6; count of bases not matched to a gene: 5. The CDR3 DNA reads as TGTGCCAGCAAACAGGGGACAGGCAATGAGCAGTTCTTC. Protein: CASKQGTGNEQFF.

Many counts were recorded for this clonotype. CDR3 coding DNA: TGTGCCAGCAGCCGTCGGGACAGGGACTACAATGAGCAGTTCTTC. The encoded protein is CASSRRDRDYNEQFF. V and J are TRBV7-8 and TRBJ2-1; 9 nucleotides align to TRBD1. The CDR3 extends over 15 amino acids. Germline values: CDR1 SGHVS, CDR2 FQNEAQ. The trim removed 5 bases at V and 3 bases at J, leaving 5 bases unmatched.

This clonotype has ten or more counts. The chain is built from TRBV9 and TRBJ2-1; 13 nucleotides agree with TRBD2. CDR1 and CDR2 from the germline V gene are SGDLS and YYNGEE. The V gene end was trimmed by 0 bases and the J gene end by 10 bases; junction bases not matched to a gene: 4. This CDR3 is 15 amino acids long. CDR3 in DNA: TGTGCCAGCAGCGTAGACCCGGGACTAGCGGGGGAGCAGTTCTTC. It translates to CASSVDPGLAGEQFF.

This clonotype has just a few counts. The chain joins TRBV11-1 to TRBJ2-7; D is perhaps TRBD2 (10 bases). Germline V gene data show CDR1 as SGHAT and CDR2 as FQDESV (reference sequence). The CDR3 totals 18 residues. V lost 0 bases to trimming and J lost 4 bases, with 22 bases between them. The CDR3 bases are TGTGCCAGCAGCTTAGCGGGACAGGGTGCTAGCGGGAGTTACGAGCAGTACTTC. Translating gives CASSLAGQGASGSYEQYF. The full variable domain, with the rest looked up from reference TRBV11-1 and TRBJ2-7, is EAEVAQSPRYKITEKSQAVAFWCDPISGHATLYWYRQILGQGPELLVQFQDESVVDDSQLPKDRFSAERLKGVDSTLKIQPAELGDSAMYLCASSLAGQGASGSYEQYFGPGTRLTVT.

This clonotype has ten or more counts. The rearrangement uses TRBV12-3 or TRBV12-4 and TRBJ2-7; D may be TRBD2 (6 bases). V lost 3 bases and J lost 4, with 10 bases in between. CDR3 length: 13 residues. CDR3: CASSFRERYEQYF. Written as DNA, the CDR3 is TGTGCCAGCAGTTTCCGGGAGCGGTACGAGCAGTACTTC.

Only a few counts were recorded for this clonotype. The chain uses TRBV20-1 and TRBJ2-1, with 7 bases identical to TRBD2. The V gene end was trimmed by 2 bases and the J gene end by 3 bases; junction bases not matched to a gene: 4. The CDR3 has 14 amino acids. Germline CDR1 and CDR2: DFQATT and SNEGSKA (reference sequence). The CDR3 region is CSARYTSDYNEQFF. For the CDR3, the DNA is TGCAGTGCTAGATACACTAGCGACTACAATGAGCAGTTCTTC.

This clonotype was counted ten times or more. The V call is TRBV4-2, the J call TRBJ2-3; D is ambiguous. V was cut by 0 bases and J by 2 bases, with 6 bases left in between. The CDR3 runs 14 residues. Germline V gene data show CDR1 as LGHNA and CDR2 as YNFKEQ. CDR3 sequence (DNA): TGTGCCAGCAGCCAAGAGCTTATCACAGATACGCAGTATTTT. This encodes CASSQELITDTQYF.

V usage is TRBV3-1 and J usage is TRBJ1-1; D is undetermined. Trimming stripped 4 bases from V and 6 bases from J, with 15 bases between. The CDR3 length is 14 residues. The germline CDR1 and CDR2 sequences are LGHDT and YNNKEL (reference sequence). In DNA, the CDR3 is TGTGCCAGCAGCCGACCTGGAGGGTCCCCTGAAGCTTTCTTT. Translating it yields CASSRPGGSPEAFF.

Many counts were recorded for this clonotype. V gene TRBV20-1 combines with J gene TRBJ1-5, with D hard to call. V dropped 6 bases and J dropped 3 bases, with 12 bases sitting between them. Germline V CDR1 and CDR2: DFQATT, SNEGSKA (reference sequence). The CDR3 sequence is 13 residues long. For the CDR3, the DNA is TGCAGTGCCATCGAGGAGGCCAATCAGCCCCAGCATTTT. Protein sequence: CSAIEEANQPQHF.

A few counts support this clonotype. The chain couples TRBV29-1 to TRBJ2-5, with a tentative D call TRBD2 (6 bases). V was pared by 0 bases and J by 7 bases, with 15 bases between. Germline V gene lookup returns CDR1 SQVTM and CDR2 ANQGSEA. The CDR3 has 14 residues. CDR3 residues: CSVEDGTPRGTQYF. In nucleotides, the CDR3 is TGCAGCGTTGAAGACGGGACTCCGCGAGGGACCCAGTACTTC.

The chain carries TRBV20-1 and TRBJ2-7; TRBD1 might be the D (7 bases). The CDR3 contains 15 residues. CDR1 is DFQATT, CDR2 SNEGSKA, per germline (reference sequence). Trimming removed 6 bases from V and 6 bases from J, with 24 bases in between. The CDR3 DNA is TGCAGTGCGATAGGCCGAGTCGGCGGGACAGTCGAGCAGTACTTC. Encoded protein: CSAIGRVGGTVEQYF.

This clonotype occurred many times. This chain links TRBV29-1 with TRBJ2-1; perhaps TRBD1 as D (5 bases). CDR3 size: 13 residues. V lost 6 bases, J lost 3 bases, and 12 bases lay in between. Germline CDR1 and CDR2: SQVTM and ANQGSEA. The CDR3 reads CSVQGDLYNEQFF. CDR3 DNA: TGCAGCGTGCAGGGTGACCTCTACAATGAGCAGTTCTTC.

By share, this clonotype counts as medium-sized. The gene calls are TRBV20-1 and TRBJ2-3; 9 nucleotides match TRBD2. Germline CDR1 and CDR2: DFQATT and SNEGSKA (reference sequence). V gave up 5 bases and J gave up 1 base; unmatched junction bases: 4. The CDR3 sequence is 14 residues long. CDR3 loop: CSADVAGGTDTQYF. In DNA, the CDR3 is TGCAGTGCTGACGTAGCGGGGGGCACAGATACGCAGTATTTT.

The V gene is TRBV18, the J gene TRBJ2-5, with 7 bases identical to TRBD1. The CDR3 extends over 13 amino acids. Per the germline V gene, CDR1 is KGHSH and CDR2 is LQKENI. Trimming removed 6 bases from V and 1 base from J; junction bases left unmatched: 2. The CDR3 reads CASSGQSQETQYF. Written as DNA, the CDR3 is TGTGCCAGCTCGGGACAGAGCCAAGAGACCCAGTACTTC.

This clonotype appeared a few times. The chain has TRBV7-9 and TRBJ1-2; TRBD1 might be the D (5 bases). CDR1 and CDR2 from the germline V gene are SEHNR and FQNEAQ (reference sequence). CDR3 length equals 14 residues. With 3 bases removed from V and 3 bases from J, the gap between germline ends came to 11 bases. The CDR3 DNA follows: TGTGCCAGCAGCTTGGGGGGAGTTGACTATGGCTACACCTTC. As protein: CASSLGGVDYGYTF.